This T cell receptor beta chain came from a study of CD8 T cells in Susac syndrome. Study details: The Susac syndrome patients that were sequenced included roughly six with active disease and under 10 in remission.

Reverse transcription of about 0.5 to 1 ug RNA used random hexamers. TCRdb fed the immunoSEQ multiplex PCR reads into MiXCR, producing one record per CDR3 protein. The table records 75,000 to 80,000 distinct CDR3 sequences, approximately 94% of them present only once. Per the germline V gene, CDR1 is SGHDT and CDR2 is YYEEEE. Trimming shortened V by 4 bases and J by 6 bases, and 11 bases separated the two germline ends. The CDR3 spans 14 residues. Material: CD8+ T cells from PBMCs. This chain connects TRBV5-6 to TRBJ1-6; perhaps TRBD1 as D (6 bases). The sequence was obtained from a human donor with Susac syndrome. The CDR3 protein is CASSATGTNSPLHF. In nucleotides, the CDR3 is TGTGCCAGCAGCGCGACAGGAACTAATTCACCCCTCCACTTT.